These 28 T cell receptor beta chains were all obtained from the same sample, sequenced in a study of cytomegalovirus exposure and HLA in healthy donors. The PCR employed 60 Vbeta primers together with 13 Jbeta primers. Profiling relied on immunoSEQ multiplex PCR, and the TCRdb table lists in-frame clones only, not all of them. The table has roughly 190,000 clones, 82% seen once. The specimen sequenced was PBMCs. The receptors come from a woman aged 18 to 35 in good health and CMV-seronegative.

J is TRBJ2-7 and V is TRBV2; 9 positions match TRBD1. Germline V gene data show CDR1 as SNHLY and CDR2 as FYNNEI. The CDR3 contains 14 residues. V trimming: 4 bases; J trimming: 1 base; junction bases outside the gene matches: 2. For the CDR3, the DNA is TGTGCCAGCAGTGTGGACAGGGGATCCTACGAGCAGTACTTC. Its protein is CASSVDRGSYEQYF.

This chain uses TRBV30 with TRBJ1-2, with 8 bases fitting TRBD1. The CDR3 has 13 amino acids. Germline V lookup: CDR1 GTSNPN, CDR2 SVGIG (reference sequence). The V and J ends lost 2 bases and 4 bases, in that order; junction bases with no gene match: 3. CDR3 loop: CAWSRQGTYGYTF. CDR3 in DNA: TGTGCCTGGAGTCGACAGGGGACCTATGGCTACACCTTC.

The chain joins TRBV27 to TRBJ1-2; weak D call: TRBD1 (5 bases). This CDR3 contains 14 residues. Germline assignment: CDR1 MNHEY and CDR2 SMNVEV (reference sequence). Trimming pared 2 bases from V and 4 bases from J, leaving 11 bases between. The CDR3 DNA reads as TGTGCCAGCAGTTTAAGGGCTAGGGGCTATGGCTACACCTTC. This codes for CASSLRARGYGYTF.

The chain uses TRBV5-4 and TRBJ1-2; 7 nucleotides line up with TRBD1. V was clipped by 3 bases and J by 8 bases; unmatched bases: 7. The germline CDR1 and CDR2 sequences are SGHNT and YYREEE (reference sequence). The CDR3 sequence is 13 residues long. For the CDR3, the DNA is TGTGCCAGCAGCTCAGACAGGGCCGGAGGCTACACCTTC. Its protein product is CASSSDRAGGYTF. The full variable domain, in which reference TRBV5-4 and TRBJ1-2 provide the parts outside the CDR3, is ETGVTQSPTHLIKTRGQQVTLRCSSQSGHNTVSWYQQALGQGPQFIFQYYREEENGRGNFPPRFSGLQFPNYSSELNVNALELDDSALYLCASSSDRAGGYTFGSGTRLTVV.

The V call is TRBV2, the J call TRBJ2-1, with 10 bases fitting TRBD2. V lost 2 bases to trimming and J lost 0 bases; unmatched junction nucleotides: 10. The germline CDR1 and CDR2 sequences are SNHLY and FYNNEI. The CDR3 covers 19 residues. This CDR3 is CASSELPKTSGYSYNEQFF. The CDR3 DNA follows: TGTGCCAGCAGTGAACTCCCAAAGACTAGCGGGTACTCCTACAATGAGCAGTTCTTC.

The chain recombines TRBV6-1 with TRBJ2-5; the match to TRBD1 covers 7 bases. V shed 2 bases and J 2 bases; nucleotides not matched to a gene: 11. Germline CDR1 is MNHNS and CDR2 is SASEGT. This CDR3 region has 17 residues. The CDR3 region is CASSEFPRGPPQETQYF. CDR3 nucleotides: TGTGCCAGCAGTGAATTCCCTAGGGGGCCCCCACAAGAGACCCAGTACTTC.

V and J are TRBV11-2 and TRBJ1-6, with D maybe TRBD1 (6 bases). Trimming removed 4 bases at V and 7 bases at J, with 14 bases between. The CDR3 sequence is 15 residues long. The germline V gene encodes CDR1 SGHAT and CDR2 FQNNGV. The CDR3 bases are TGTGCCAGCAGCTCGACCGGGACAATGAATTCACCCCTCCACTTT. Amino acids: CASSSTGTMNSPLHF.

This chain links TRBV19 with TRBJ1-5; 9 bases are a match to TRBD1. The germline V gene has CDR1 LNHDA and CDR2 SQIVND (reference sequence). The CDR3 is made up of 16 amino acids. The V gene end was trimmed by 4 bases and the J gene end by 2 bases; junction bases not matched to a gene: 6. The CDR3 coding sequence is TGTGCCAGTAGTACGACAGGGGGTTCGGGCAATCAGCCCCAGCATTTT. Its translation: CASSTTGGSGNQPQHF.

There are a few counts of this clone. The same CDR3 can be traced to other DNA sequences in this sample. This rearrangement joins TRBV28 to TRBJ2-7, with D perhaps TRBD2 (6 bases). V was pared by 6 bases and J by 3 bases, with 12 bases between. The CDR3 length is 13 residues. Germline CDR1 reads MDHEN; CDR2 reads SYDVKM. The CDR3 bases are TGTGCCAGCAGAGGACGGGGGTTCTACGAGCAGTACTTC. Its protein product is CASRGRGFYEQYF. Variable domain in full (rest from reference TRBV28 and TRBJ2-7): DVKVTQSSRYLVKRTGEKVFLECVQDMDHENMFWYRQDPGLGLRLIYFSYDVKMKEKGDIPEGYSVSREKKERFSLILESASTNQTSMYLCASRGRGFYEQYFGPGTRLTVT.

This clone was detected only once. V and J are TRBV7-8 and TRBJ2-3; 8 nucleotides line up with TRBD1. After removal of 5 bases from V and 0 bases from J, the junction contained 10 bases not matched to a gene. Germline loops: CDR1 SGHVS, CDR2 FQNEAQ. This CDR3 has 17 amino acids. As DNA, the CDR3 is TGTGCCAGCAGCCTCCCAACAGGGGGTCGAAGCACAGATACGCAGTATTTT. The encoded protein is CASSLPTGGRSTDTQYF.

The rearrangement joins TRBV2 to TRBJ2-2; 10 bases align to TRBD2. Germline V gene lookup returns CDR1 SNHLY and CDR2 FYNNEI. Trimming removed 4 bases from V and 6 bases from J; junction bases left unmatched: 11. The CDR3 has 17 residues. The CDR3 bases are TGTGCCAGCAGTGGGGCTCTGACTAGCGGGTATGCCGGGGAGCTGTTTTTT. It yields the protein CASSGALTSGYAGELFF.

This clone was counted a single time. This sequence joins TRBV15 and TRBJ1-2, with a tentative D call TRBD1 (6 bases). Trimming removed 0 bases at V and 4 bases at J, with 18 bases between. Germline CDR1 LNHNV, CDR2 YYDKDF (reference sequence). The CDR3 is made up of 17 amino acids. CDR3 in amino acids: CATSRDPFPGVGYGYTF. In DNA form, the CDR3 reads TGTGCCACCAGCAGAGATCCTTTCCCAGGGGTGGGCTATGGCTACACCTTC.

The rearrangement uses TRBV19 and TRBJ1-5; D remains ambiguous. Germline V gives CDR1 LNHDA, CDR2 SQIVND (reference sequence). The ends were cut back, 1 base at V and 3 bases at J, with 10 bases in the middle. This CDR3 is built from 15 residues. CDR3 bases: TGTGCCAGTAGTATAGCGTACAGCTACAATCAGCCCCAGCATTTT. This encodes CASSIAYSYNQPQHF.

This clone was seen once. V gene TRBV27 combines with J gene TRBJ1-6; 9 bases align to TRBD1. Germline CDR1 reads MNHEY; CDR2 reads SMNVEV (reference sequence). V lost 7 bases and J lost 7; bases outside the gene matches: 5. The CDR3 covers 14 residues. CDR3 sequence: CASTPGTGNSPLHF. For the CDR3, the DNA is TGTGCCAGCACCCCGGGGACAGGGAATTCACCCCTCCACTTT.

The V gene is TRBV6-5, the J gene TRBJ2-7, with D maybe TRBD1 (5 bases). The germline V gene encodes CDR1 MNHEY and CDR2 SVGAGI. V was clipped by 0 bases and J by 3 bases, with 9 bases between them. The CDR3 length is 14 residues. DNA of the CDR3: TGTGCCAGCAGTTACTCGGACACCTTCTACGAGCAGTACTTC. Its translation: CASSYSDTFYEQYF.

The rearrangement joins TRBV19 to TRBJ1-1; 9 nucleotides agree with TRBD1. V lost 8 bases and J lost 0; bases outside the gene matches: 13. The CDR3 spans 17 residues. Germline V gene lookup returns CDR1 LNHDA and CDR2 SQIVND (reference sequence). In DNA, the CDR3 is TGTGCCAGTGGGACCGACAGGGGGGGAAGGATGAACACTGAAGCTTTCTTT. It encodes CASGTDRGGRMNTEAFF.

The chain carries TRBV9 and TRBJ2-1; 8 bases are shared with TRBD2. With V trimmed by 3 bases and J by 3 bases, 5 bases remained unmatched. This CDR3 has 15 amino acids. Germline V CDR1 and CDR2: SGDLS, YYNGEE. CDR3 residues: CASSASGRDYNEQFF. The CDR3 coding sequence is TGTGCCAGCAGCGCTAGCGGGCGTGACTACAATGAGCAGTTCTTC.

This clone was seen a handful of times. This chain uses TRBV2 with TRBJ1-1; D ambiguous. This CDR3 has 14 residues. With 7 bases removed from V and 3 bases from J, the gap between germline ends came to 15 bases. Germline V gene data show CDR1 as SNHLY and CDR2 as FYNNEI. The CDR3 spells CASTGEVEDTEAFF. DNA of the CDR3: TGTGCCAGCACTGGCGAGGTAGAGGACACTGAAGCTTTCTTT. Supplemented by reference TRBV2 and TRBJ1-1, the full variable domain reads EPEVTQTPSHQVTQMGQEVILRCVPISNHLYFYWYRQILGQKVEFLVSFYNNEISEKSEIFDDQFSVERPDGSNFTLKIRSTKLEDSAMYFCASTGEVEDTEAFFGQGTRLTVV.

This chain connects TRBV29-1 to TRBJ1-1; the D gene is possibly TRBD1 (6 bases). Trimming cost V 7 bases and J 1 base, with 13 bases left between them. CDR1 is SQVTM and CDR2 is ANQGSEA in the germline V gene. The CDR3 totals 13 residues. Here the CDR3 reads CSAKETGNTEAFF. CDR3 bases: TGCAGCGCGAAAGAGACAGGGAACACTGAAGCTTTCTTT. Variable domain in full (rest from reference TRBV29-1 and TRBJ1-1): SAVISQKPSRDICQRGTSLTIQCQVDSQVTMMFWYRQQPGQSLTLIATANQGSEATYESGFVIDKFPISRPNLTFSTLTVSNMSPEDSSIYLCSAKETGNTEAFFGQGTRLTVV.

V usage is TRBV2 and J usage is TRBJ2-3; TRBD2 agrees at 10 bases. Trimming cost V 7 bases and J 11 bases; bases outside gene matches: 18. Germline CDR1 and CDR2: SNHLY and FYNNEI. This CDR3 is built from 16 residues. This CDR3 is CASKEELAGRSRGQYF. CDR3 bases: TGTGCCAGCAAAGAGGAACTAGCGGGGAGATCGAGGGGGCAGTATTTT.

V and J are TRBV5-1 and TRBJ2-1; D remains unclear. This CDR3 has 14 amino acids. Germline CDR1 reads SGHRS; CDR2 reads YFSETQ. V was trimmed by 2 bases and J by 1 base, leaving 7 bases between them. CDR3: CASSFSQSYNEQFF. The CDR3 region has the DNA TGCGCCAGCAGCTTCTCCCAGTCCTACAATGAGCAGTTCTTC.

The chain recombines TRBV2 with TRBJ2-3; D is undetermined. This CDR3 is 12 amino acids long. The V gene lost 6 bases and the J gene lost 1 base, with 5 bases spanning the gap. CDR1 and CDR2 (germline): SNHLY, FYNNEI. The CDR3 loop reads CASRQGTDTQYF. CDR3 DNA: TGTGCCAGCAGGCAGGGCACAGATACGCAGTATTTT.

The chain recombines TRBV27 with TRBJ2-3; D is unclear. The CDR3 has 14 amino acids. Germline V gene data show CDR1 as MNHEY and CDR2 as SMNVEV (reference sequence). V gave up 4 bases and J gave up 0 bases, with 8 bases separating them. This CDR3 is CASSSTWSTDTQYF. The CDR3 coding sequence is TGTGCCAGCAGTTCGACTTGGAGCACAGATACGCAGTATTTT.

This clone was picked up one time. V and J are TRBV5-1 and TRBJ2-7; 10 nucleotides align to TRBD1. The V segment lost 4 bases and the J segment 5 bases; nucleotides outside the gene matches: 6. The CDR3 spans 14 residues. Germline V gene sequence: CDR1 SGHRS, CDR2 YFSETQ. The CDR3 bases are TGCGCCAGCAGCAGGGGACAGGGGAGCAACGAGCAGTACTTC. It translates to CASSRGQGSNEQYF.

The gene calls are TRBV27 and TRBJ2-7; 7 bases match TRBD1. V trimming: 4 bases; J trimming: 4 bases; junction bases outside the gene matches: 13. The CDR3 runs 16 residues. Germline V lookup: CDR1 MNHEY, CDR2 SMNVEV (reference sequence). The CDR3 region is CASSSSHGTVKYEQYF. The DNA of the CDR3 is TGTGCCAGCAGTTCCTCGCATGGGACAGTAAAGTACGAGCAGTACTTC.

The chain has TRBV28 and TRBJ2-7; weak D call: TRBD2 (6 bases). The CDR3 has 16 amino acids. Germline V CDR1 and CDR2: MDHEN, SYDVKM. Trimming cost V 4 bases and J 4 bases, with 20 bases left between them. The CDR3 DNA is TGTGCCAGCAGTTCCGTGAGCCTAGCGCACCTGTACGAGCAGTACTTC. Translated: CASSSVSLAHLYEQYF.

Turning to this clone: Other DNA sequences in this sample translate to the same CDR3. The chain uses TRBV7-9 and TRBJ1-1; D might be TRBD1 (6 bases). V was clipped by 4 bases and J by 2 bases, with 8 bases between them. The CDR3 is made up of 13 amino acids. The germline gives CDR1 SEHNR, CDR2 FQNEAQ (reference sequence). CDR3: CASSSRGNTEAFF. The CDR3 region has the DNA TGTGCCAGCAGCTCCAGGGGTAACACTGAAGCTTTCTTT.

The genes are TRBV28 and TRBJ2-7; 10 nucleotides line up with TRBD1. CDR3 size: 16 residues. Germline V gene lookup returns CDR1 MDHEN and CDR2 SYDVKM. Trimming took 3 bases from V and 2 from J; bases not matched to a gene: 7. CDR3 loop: CASSFGQGGPPYEQYF. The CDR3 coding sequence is TGTGCCAGCAGTTTTGGACAGGGGGGACCTCCCTACGAGCAGTACTTC.